This T cell receptor beta chain emerged from a study of PD-L1 blockade in urothelial cancer. Repertoires were generated with immunoSEQ multiplex PCR, while TCRdb's copy carries only in-frame clones and drops some. The table lists about 82,000 clones, more than 90% of them singletons. Trimming stripped 2 bases from V and 5 bases from J, with 5 bases between. Germline V CDR1 and CDR2: SGHDT, YYEEEE. The CDR3 is 12 amino acids. The source was PBMCs, collected around atezolizumab (anti-PD-L1) treatment. V gene TRBV5-6 combines with J gene TRBJ2-1; D might be TRBD1 (5 bases). This receptor was taken from a man aged 60 to 69 with urothelial cancer. In DNA, the CDR3 is TGTGCCAGCAGCTTAGGGGACAATGAGCAGTTCTTC. Translating it yields CASSLGDNEQFF.